Listed below are T cell receptor beta chains from one sample, sequenced in a study of cytomegalovirus exposure and HLA in healthy donors. Generated by immunoSEQ multiplex PCR, the TCRdb table keeps only in-frame clones and is missing some. This table has approximately 140,000 clones, about 76% appearing once. The sample consisted of PBMCs. These receptors were obtained from a human donor in good health. The CDR3 runs from the conserved cysteine through the conserved F or W. D genes are given only for firm matches. Only some rows state a clone size, as once, few, many or a class for expanded clones.

size	V	D	J	CDR3	DNA
.	TRBV6-1	.	TRBJ2-4	CASSESSGIPEGRVAKNIQYF	TGTGCCAGCAGTGAATCATCGGGGATACCCGAAGGTCGGGTAGCCAAAAACATTCAGTACTTC
.	TRBV7-2	.	TRBJ1-1	CASSLVQGSTEAFF	TGTGCCAGCAGCTTAGTACAGGGCTCCACTGAAGCTTTCTTT
few	TRBV5-4	TRBD1	TRBJ1-1	CASSLRGLRDTEAFF	TGTGCCAGCAGCTTGAGGGGGCTGAGGGACACTGAAGCTTTCTTT
.	TRBV28	TRBD1	TRBJ2-7	CASSYGDRGSHEQYF	TGTGCCAGCAGCTATGGGGACAGGGGGTCCCACGAGCAGTACTTC
.	TRBV7-9	TRBD1	TRBJ1-2	CAIKTGGPGYTF	TGTGCCATTAAGACAGGGGGCCCTGGCTACACCTTC
.	TRBV27	TRBD1	TRBJ2-7	CASSPPDRDYEQYF	TGTGCCAGCAGTCCCCCGGACAGGGACTACGAGCAGTACTTC
once	TRBV4-2	TRBD1	TRBJ2-7	CASSQDEWGQDSYEQYF	TGTGCCAGCAGCCAAGATGAGTGGGGACAGGATTCCTACGAGCAGTACTTC
.	TRBV7-9	TRBD1	TRBJ1-4	CASSPLSGTGGTNEKLFF	TGTGCCAGCAGCCCCCTCTCCGGGACAGGGGGAACTAATGAAAAACTGTTTTTT
.	TRBV5-1	TRBD1	TRBJ1-4	CASSLQGMDEKLFF	TGCGCCAGCAGCTTACAGGGGATGGATGAAAAACTGTTTTTT
few	TRBV7-3	.	TRBJ2-7	CASSLTLRGEQYF	TGTGCCAGCAGCTTAACTCTACGAGGCGAGCAGTACTTC
few	TRBV5-6	TRBD1	TRBJ2-5	CASSAGTGLYEGTQYF	TGTGCCAGCAGCGCCGGGACAGGGTTGTACGAAGGGACCCAGTACTTC
.	TRBV6-1	.	TRBJ2-7	CASSASGSYEQYF	TGTGCCAGCAGTGCATCAGGGTCCTACGAGCAGTACTTC
once	TRBV29-1	TRBD1	TRBJ2-5	CSAGTGTLETQYF	TGCAGCGCCGGGACAGGCACCTTAGAGACCCAGTACTTC
.	TRBV28	TRBD1	TRBJ2-3	CASSPVEGAHTDTQYF	TGTGCCAGCAGTCCCGTCGAGGGGGCCCACACAGATACGCAGTATTTT
once	TRBV5-6	TRBD2	TRBJ2-7	CASSPVGGVYEQYF	TGTGCCAGCAGCCCGGTGGGGGGGGTCTACGAGCAGTACTTC
.	TRBV29-1	.	TRBJ2-1	CSVSSVYDKEQFF	TGCAGCGTCTCTAGCGTTTATGATAAGGAGCAGTTCTTC
.	TRBV19	.	TRBJ2-5	CASSISASVPTQYF	TGTGCCAGTAGTATCTCGGCCAGCGTACCGACCCAGTACTTC
.	TRBV2	TRBD1	TRBJ1-2	CASDPDRGRHGYTF	TGTGCCAGCGACCCTGACAGGGGGCGGCACGGCTACACCTTC
.	TRBV12-5	.	TRBJ2-7	CASGLVLGTPGEQYF	TGTGCTAGTGGTTTGGTACTGGGGACTCCCGGCGAGCAGTACTTC
.	TRBV6-6	.	TRBJ2-1	CASSYSNSEYNEQFF	TGTGCCAGCAGTTACTCGAATTCAGAATACAATGAGCAGTTCTTC
.	TRBV27	TRBD1	TRBJ1-6	CASRGQGLVNSPLHF	TGTGCCAGCAGAGGACAGGGATTAGTGAATTCACCCCTCCACTTT
.	TRBV4-1	.	TRBJ1-6	CASSQEGISLSPLHF	TGCGCCAGCAGCCAAGAGGGCATATCCTTATCACCCCTCCACTTT
.	TRBV15	.	TRBJ2-5	CATSRETWGSEETQYF	TGTGCCACCAGCAGAGAAACGTGGGGCTCAGAGGAGACCCAGTACTTC
.	TRBV27	.	TRBJ1-1	CASSLSQGHFEAFF	TGTGCCAGCAGTTTATCCCAGGGACACTTTGAAGCTTTCTTT
few	TRBV6-1	.	TRBJ1-4	CASSLYRDAKLFF	TGTGCCAGCAGCCTCTACAGGGATGCAAAACTGTTTTTT
.	TRBV29-1	.	TRBJ1-2	CSVIPRVGYTF	TGCAGCGTTATCCCTAGAGTCGGCTACACCTTC
.	TRBV28	TRBD2	TRBJ2-7	CASSTPLAGGRHPDEQYF	TGTGCCAGCAGTACCCCACTAGCGGGAGGACGCCATCCGGACGAGCAGTACTTC
once	TRBV19	TRBD2	TRBJ2-3	CASSKGLAGGSTDTQYF	TGTGCCAGTAGTAAAGGACTAGCGGGAGGGAGCACAGATACGCAGTATTTT
.	TRBV7-9	.	TRBJ1-4	CASSLDRATNEKLFF	TGTGCCAGCAGCCTAGACAGAGCAACTAATGAAAAACTGTTTTTT
.	TRBV7-9	.	TRBJ1-4	CASSLDAGSNEKLFF	TGTGCCAGCAGCTTAGACGCGGGGTCGAATGAAAAACTGTTTTTT
.	TRBV4-1	TRBD1	TRBJ2-7	CASAQGTGSSYEQYF	TGCGCCAGCGCACAAGGGACAGGTTCCTCCTACGAGCAGTACTTC
.	TRBV5-1	.	TRBJ2-5	CASSLAQGDRETQYF	TGCGCCAGCAGCTTGGCCCAGGGTGATCGAGAGACCCAGTACTTC
.	TRBV7-8	TRBD1	TRBJ1-1	CASSLDGQGALAFF	TGTGCCAGCAGCTTAGACGGACAGGGGGCGTTAGCTTTCTTT
.	TRBV7-9	TRBD1	TRBJ2-7	CASSSPGWDREDYEQYF	TGTGCCAGCAGCAGCCCCGGCTGGGACAGGGAAGACTACGAGCAGTACTTC
.	TRBV7-9	.	TRBJ1-6	CASSLVNRENSPLHF	TGTGCCAGCAGCTTAGTTAACAGGGAAAATTCACCCCTCCACTTT
.	TRBV5-1	.	TRBJ2-5	CASSLGGNRVSGTQYF	TGCGCCAGCAGCTTGGGGGGTAACAGGGTCAGCGGGACCCAGTACTTC
once	TRBV19	.	TRBJ2-3	CASSIGGNGVPDTQYF	TGTGCCAGTAGTATTGGGGGCAATGGGGTTCCAGATACGCAGTATTTT
.	TRBV5-4	.	TRBJ2-7	CASSPGAGEREQYF	TGTGCCAGCAGCCCTGGGGCTGGGGAAAGGGAGCAGTACTTC
few	TRBV7-6	.	TRBJ1-1	CASSPQQGTEAFF	TGTGCCAGCAGCCCACAACAGGGCACTGAAGCTTTCTTT
.	TRBV27	TRBD1	TRBJ2-7	CASSSRQGPYEQYF	TGTGCCAGCAGTTCCCGACAGGGACCCTACGAGCAGTACTTC
.	TRBV19	.	TRBJ2-1	CASSIAFFVGSTGTAYNEQFF	TGTGCCAGTAGTATAGCTTTCTTCGTTGGATCAACCGGGACTGCCTACAATGAGCAGTTCTTC
once	TRBV5-1	TRBD1	TRBJ1-1	CASSHRGPDTEAFF	TGCGCCAGCAGCCACAGGGGGCCTGACACTGAAGCTTTCTTT
few	TRBV7-2	.	TRBJ1-1	CASRSQSGQNTEAFF	TGTGCCAGCAGATCCCAGTCAGGTCAGAACACTGAAGCTTTCTTT
once	TRBV5-1	.	TRBJ2-4	CASSSNTETTQYF	TGCGCCAGCAGCTCAAATACCGAGACAACCCAGTACTTC